Listed here is a single TCR beta chain. In the original workflow: The assay estimated nucleated cells by amplifying reference gene primers. Some clones are missing from TCRdb's copy, which holds only in-frame ones; the method was immunoSEQ multiplex PCR. The DNA gave D and trimming, while V, J and clone size come from that table. The repertoire holds around 150,000 clones, with over 85% as singletons. V was clipped by 4 bases and J by 2 bases; unmatched bases: 4. The CDR3 has 16 residues. Germline V gene sequence: CDR1 LNHDA, CDR2 SQIVND (reference sequence). Followed over time, Seattle patients had been enrolled while infection was active. This sample is drawn from a study of blood T cell repertoires in COVID-19. About the research overall: PBMCs, B-cell-depleted T cells, or T cells provided the cDNA or gDNA that made up the material.

The rearrangement uses TRBV19 and TRBJ2-5, with 13 bases lining up with TRBD2. Sample: peripheral blood. This receptor was taken from a woman aged 55-75 years with COVID-19, enrolled during active disease. The CDR3 loop is CASSTGTSGNQETQYF. CDR3 sequence (DNA): TGTGCCAGTAGTACCGGGACTAGCGGGAATCAAGAGACCCAGTACTTC.